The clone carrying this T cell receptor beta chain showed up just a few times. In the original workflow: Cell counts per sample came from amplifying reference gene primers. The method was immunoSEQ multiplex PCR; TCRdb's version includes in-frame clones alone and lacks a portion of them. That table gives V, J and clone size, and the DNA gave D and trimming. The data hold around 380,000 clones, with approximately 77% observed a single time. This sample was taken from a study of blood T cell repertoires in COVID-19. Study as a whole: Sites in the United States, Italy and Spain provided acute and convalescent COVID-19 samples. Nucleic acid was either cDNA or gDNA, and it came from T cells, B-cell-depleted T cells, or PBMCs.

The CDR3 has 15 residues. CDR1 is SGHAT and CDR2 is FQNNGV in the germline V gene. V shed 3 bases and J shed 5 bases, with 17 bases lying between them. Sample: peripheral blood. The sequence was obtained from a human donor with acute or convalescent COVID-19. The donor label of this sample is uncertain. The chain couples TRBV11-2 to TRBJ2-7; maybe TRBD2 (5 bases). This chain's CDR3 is CASSFRGFVFDEQYF. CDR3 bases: TGTGCCAGCAGCTTTCGAGGGTTTGTGTTCGACGAGCAGTACTTC.